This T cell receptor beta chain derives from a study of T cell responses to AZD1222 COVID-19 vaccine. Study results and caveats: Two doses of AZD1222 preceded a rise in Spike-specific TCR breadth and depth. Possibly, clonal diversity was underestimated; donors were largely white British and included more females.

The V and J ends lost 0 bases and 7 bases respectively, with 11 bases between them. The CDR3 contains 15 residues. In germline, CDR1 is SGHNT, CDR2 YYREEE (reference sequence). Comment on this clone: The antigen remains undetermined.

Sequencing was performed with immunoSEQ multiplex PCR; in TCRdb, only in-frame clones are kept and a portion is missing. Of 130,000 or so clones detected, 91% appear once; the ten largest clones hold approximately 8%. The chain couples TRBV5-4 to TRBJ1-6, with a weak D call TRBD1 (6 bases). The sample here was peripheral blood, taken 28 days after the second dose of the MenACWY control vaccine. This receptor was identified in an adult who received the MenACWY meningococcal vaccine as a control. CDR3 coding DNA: TGTGCCAGCAGCTTGGAGTACAGGGTGAATTCACCCCTCCACTTT. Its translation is CASSLEYRVNSPLHF.